The 5 T cell receptor beta chains in this list originate from one sample, sequenced in a study of cytomegalovirus exposure and HLA in healthy donors. A multiplex PCR was run with 60 Vbeta primers and 13 Jbeta primers. Sequencing used immunoSEQ multiplex PCR; TCRdb keeps in-frame clones, though not all of them. Among about 84,000 clones listed, approximately 78% were seen once. Input material: PBMCs. The receptors shown here come from a male donor in good health and CMV-seropositive.

This chain links TRBV5-1 with TRBJ1-4; the D gene is possibly TRBD1 (5 bases). V lost 7 bases, J lost 5 bases, and 15 bases lay in between. Germline V gene lookup returns CDR1 SGHRS and CDR2 YFSETQ. The CDR3 contains 14 residues. The CDR3 spells CASGRQFFNEKLFF. CDR3 sequence (DNA): TGCGCCAGCGGTAGACAGTTTTTCAATGAAAAACTGTTTTTT.

V gene TRBV19 combines with J gene TRBJ1-1, with 9 bases fitting TRBD1. V shed 9 bases and J 1 base; nucleotides not matched to a gene: 6. Looked up from germline, CDR1 is LNHDA and CDR2 is SQIVND (reference sequence). CDR3 length: 14 amino acids. Written as DNA, the CDR3 is TGTGCCAGCCTTACGACAGGGGGGAACACTGAAGCTTTCTTT. It specifies CASLTTGGNTEAFF.

The chain employs TRBV30 and TRBJ1-1; no firm D call. Germline CDR1 reads GTSNPN; CDR2 reads SVGIG (reference sequence). V shed 1 base and J shed 7 bases, with 7 bases lying between them. CDR3 length: 11 residues. The CDR3 nucleotides are TGTGCCTGGAGTGCGGGGATTGAAGCTTTCTTT. Translated: CAWSAGIEAFF.

This sequence joins TRBV13 and TRBJ1-2; D remains unclear. V lost 2 bases to trimming and J lost 11 bases, with 12 bases between them. Germline V gene sequence: CDR1 PRHDT, CDR2 FYEKMQ (reference sequence). The CDR3 contains 12 residues. In DNA, the CDR3 is TGTGCCAGCAGCTTATTCGGGGAACTTTACACCTTC. Its protein is CASSLFGELYTF.

The chain is built from TRBV5-1 and TRBJ2-3; 7 bases map to TRBD2. V dropped 0 bases and J dropped 8; count of bases not matched to a gene: 6. The CDR3 length is 14 residues. The germline V gene encodes CDR1 SGHRS and CDR2 YFSETQ. In DNA, the CDR3 is TGCGCCAGCAGCTTGGAGCGGGGCCCGGGTACGCAGTATTTT. Translated: CASSLERGPGTQYF.